Presented here are 8 T cell receptor beta chains from one specimen sequenced in a study of CXCR3-negative and CXCR3-positive naive CD8 T cells. Study outcomes and limitations: CXCR3-positive naive cells carried more hydrophobic TRB CDR3s than CXCR3-negative naive cells did.

The authors prepared UMI-labeled TRB cDNA libraries by 5' RACE. TCRdb reprocessed the 5' RACE reads, with one entry per CDR3 protein and no DNA. Its clone listing holds roughly 59,000 distinct CDR3 sequences. For these receptors, no antigen is known. Sequencing was carried out using naive CXCR3+ CD8+ T cells from blood. Subset: CD45RO-CCR7+CD27+CD95- naive CD8+ T cells expressing CXCR3 (TNR3+). The receptors shown here come from a human donor in good health. Some clones in this sample may be carry-over from other donors' samples.

V usage is TRBV7-2 and J usage is TRBJ2-3; TCRdb indicates TRBD2, and absent DNA this call remains unverified. Germline CDR1 reads SGHTA; CDR2 reads FQGNSA. The CDR3 runs to 18 residues. This CDR3 reads CASSQITGGGAEADTQYF.

V gene TRBV4-3 combines with J gene TRBJ1-1; as DNA is missing, the TRBD1 call by TCRdb cannot be tested. In germline, CDR1 is LGHNA, CDR2 YSLEER. The CDR3 loop spans 16 amino acids. The CDR3 region is CASSQEGSQMGPEAFF.

The V and J genes are TRBV28 and TRBJ1-3. The CDR3 totals 11 residues. Germline-derived CDR1 and CDR2 are MDHEN and SYDVKM. Here the CDR3 reads CASSVGNTIYF.

The CDR3 spells CASSPRTEYEQYF. The chain combines TRBV14 with TRBJ2-7; as DNA is missing, the TRBD1 call by TCRdb cannot be tested. Per germline, CDR1 SGHDN and CDR2 FVKESK. CDR3 length: 13 residues.

The chain carries TRBV7-6 and TRBJ2-2. The CDR3 has 15 amino acids. The germline V gene has CDR1 SGHVS and CDR2 FNYEAQ. The CDR3 loop is CASRPYRINTGELFF.

This chain uses TRBV6-2 or TRBV6-3 with TRBJ2-7; lacking DNA, the TRBD1 call made by TCRdb goes unchecked. Germline V gene sequence: CDR1 MNHEY, CDR2 SVGEGT. The CDR3 sequence is 12 residues long. CDR3: CASSRTEIEQYF.

V usage is TRBV3-1 and J usage is TRBJ2-3; TCRdb returns TRBD1, unconfirmable since there is no DNA. This CDR3 contains 18 residues. Germline-derived CDR1 and CDR2 are LGHDT and YNNKEL (reference sequence). CDR3 sequence: CASSRDRAAGFGTDTQYF.

CDR3 amino acids: CASRSRQQSSYEQYF. The chain links TRBV6-2 or TRBV6-3 to TRBJ2-7; TCRdb lists TRBD1, though no DNA is available to test this call. There are 15 residues in the CDR3. Germline CDR1 is MNHEY and CDR2 is SVGEGT.